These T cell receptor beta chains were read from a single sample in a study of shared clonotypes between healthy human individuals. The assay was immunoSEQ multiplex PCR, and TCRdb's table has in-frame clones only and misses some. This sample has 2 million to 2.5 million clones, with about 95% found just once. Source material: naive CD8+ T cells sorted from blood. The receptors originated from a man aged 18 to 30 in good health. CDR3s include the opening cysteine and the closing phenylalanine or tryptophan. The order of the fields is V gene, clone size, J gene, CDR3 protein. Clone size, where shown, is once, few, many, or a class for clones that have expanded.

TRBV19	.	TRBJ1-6	CASSPTGTDNSPLHF
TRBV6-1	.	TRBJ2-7	CASSEVPVWDEQYF
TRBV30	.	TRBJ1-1	CAWSDITTGGTEAFF
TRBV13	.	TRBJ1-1	CASSPPGQLNTEAFF
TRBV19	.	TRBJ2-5	CASSIFLQETQYF
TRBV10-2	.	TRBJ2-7	CASSEGGPYEQYF
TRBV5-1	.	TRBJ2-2	CASSLMRYTGELFF
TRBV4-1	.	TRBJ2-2	CASSHEDGLTTGELFF
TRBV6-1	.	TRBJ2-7	CASTTLDTTSYEQYF
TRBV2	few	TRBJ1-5	CASIGQGDRPQHF
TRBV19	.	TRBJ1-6	CASSSRDRLSSYNSPLHF
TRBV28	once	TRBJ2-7	CASRPQGSGGEQYF
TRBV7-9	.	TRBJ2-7	CASSASVSYEQYF
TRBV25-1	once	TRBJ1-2	CASSDVAGTGGPYGYTF
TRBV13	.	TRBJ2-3	CASSPRGPDTQYF
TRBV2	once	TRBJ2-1	CARAVGDPYNEQFF
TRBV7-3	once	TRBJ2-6	CASTPILGAGANVLTF
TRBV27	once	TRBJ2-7	CASSLGTYYEQYF
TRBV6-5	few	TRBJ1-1	CANPHSLANTEAFF
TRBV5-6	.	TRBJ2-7	CASSLDGTYEQYF
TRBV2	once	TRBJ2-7	CASGSGSSYEQYF
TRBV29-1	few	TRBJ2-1	CSVESGGEVYNEQFF
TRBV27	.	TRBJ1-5	CASSFSGTHQPQHF
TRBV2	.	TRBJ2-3	CASSEFAGDDTQYF
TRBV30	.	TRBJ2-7	CAWSPTSDPRYEQYF
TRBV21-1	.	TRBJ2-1	CASSRQGDDNEQFF
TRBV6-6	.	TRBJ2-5	CASMPLAGRYQETQYF
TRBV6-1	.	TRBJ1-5	CASSEGTFSNQPQHF
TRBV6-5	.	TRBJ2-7	CASSYSGTGLFHEQYF